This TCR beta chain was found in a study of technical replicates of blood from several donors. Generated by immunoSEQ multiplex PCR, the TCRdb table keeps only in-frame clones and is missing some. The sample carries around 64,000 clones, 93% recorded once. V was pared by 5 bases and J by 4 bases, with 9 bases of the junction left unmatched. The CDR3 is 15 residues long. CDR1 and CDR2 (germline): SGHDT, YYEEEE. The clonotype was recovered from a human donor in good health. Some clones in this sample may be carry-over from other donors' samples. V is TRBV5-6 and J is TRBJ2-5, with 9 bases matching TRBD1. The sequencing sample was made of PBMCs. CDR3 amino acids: CASSNRGLAGETQYF. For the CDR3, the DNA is TGTGCCAGCAGTAACAGGGGGCTCGCGGGAGAGACCCAGTACTTC.